This TCR beta chain emerged from a study of cytomegalovirus exposure and HLA in healthy donors. Researchers ran the PCR with 60 Vbeta and 13 Jbeta primers. The method was immunoSEQ multiplex PCR; TCRdb's version includes in-frame clones alone and lacks a portion of them. The data contain about 200,000 clones, 82% of them singletons. Healthy bone marrow donors made up the donor group. General study findings and limits: The authors later found most CMV-associated TCR beta chains appeared HLA-restricted.

This clone was seen a single time. The antigen remains unidentified. The receptor's source is a woman between 35 and 50 years old in good health and CMV-seronegative. Source material: PBMCs.

Written as DNA, the CDR3 is TGTGCCAGCAGCCCTGGACTCGGGTACGAGCAGTACTTC. Translated: CASSPGLGYEQYF. The rearrangement uses TRBV27 and TRBJ2-5; tentative D call: TRBD2 (5 bases). With the DNA end fitting TRBJ2-7 better, the J assignment may be wrong. Germline V CDR1 and CDR2: MNHEY, SMNVEV (reference sequence). The CDR3 runs to 13 residues.